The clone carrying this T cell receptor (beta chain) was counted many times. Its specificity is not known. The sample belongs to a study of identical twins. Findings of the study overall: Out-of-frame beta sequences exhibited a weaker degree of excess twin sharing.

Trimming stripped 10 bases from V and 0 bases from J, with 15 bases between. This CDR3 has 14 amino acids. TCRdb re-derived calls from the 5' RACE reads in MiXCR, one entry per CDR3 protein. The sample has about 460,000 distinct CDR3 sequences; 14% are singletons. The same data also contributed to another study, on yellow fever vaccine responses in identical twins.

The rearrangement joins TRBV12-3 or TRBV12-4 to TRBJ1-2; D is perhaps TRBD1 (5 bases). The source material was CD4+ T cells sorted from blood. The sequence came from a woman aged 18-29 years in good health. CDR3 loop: CAITTTGANYGYTF. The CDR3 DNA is TGTGCCATCACTACCACAGGCGCTAACTATGGCTACACCTTC.